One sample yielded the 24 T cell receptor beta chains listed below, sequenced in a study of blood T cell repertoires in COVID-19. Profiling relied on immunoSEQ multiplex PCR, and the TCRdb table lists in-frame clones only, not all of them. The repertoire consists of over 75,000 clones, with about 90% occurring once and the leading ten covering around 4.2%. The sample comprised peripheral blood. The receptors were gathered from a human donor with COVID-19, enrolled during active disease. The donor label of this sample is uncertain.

CDR3 protein: CASWDTREEEAFF. As DNA, the CDR3 is TGTGCCAGCTGGGACACCCGTGAAGAGGAAGCTTTCTTT. This chain uses TRBV25-1 with TRBJ1-1; D may be TRBD1 (6 bases). Per the germline V gene, CDR1 is MGHDK and CDR2 is SYGVNS. CDR3 length equals 13 residues. V lost 8 bases and J lost 8, with 18 bases in between.

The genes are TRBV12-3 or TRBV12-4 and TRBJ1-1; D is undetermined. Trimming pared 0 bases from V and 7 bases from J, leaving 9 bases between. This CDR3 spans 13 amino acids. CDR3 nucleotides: TGTGCCAGCAGTTTAGCAGGATGGAGTGAAGCTTTCTTT. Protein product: CASSLAGWSEAFF.

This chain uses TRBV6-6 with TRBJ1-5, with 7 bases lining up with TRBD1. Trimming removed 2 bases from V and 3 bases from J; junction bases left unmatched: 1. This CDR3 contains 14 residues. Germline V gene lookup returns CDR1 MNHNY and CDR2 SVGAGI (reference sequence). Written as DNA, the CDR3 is TGTGCCAGCAGTTACGGACAGGCCAATCAGCCCCAGCATTTT. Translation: CASSYGQANQPQHF.

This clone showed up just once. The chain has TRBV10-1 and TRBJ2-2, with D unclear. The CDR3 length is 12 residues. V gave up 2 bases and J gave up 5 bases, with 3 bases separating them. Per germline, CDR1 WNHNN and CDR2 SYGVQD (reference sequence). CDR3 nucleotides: TGCGCCAGCAGTGAGCAGACCGGGGAGCTGTTTTTT. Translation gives CASSEQTGELFF.

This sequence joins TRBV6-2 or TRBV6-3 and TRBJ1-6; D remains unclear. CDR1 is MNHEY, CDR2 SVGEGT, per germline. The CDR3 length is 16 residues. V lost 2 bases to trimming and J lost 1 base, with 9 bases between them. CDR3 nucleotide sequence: TGTGCCAGCAGTTACGGTCGAGGGTCCTATAATTCACCCCTCCACTTT. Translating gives CASSYGRGSYNSPLHF.

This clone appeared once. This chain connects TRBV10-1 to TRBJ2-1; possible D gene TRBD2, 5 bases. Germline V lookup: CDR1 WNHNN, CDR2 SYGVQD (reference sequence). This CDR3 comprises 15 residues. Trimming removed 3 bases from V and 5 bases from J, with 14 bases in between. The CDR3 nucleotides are TGCGCCAGCAGTGATCCAGGAGGTTTAGACAATGAGCAGTTCTTC. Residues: CASSDPGGLDNEQFF.

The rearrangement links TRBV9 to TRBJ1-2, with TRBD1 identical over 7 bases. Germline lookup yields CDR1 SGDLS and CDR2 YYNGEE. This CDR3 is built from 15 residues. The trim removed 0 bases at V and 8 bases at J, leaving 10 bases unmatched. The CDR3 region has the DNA TGTGCCAGCAGCGTAGGGTCAGGGGGTTCTATGGGCTACACCTTC. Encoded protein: CASSVGSGGSMGYTF.

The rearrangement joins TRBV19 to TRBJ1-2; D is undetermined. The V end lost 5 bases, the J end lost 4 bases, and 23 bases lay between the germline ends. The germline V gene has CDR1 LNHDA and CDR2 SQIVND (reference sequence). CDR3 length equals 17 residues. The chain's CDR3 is CASSLRLSPMRPYGYTF. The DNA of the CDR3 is TGTGCCAGTAGTCTGAGGCTCTCCCCCATGAGACCCTATGGCTACACCTTC.

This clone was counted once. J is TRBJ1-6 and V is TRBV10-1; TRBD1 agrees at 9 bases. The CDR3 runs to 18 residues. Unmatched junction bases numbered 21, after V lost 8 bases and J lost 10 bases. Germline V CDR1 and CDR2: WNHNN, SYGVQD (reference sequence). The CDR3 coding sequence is TGCGCCAGCTGTGTGGGGGGGGCGGGACAGGGATTAGGGTCACCCCTCCACTTT. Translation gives CASCVGGAGQGLGSPLHF.

The CDR3 spells CASSPGQGQNSPLHF. The CDR3 nucleotides read TGTGCCAGCTCACCAGGACAGGGGCAAAATTCACCCCTCCACTTT. The chain uses TRBV18 and TRBJ1-6; TRBD1 aligns across 9 bases. CDR3 length equals 15 residues. Germline loops: CDR1 KGHSH, CDR2 LQKENI. Trimming took 2 bases from V and 7 from J; bases not matched to a gene: 3. Supplemented by reference TRBV18 and TRBJ1-6, the full variable domain reads NAGVMQNPRHLVRRRGQEARLRCSPMKGHSHVYWYRQLPEEGLKFMVYLQKENIIDESGMPKERFSAEFPKEGPSILRIQQVVRGDSAAYFCASSPGQGQNSPLHFGNGTRLTVT.

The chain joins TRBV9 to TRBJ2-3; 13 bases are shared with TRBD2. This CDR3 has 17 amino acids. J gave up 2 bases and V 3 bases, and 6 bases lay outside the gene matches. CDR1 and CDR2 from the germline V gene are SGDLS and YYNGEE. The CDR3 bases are TGTGCCAGCAGCGCGACTAGCGGGGGGTCGTACACAGATACGCAGTATTTT. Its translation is CASSATSGGSYTDTQYF.

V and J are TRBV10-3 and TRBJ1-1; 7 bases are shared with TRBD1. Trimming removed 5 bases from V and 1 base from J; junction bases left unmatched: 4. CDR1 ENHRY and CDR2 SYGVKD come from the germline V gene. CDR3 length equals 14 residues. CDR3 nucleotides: TGTGCCATCAGTCCGGGACAGAAGAACACTGAAGCTTTCTTT. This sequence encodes CAISPGQKNTEAFF.

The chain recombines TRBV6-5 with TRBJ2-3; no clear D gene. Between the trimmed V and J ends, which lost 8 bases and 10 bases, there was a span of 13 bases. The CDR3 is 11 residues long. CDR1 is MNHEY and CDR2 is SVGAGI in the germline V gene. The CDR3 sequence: CASRRSDAQYF. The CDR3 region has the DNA TGTGCCAGCCGGAGATCTGACGCGCAGTATTTT.

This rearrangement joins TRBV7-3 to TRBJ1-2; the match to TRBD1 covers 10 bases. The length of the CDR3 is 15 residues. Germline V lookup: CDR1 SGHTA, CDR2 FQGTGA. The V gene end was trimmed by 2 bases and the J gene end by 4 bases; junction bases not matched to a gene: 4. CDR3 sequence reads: CASSLDRGPGYGYTF. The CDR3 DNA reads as TGTGCCAGCAGCTTAGACAGGGGGCCTGGCTATGGCTACACCTTC.

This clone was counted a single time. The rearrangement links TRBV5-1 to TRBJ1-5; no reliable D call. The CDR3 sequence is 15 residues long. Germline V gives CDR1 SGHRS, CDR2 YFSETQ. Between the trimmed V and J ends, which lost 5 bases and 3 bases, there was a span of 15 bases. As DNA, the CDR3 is TGCGCCAGCAGGAGGGATGGAAGTGACAATCAGCCCCAGCATTTT. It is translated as CASRRDGSDNQPQHF.

The DNA for the CDR3 is TGTGCCAGCAGCTTAATAGGGGAAACTGAAGCTTTCTTT. It encodes CASSLIGETEAFF. This chain links TRBV7-9 with TRBJ1-1, with TRBD1 as a possible D gene (5 bases). This CDR3 comprises 13 residues. CDR1 SEHNR and CDR2 FQNEAQ come from the germline V gene (reference sequence). V shed 2 bases and J shed 5 bases, with 9 bases lying between them.

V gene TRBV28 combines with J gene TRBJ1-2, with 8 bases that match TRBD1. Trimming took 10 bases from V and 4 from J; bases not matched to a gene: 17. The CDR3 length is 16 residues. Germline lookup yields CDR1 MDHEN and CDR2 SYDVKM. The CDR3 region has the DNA TGTGCCACCTCGGGAGGACAGGGCGGTCTCGGCTATGGCTACACCTTC. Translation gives CATSGGQGGLGYGYTF.

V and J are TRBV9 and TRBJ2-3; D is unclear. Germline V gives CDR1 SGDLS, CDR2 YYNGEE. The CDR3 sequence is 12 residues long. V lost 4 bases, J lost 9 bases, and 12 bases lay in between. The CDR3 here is CASSRPRVTQYF. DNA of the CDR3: TGTGCCAGCAGCCGGCCCCGGGTAACGCAGTATTTT.

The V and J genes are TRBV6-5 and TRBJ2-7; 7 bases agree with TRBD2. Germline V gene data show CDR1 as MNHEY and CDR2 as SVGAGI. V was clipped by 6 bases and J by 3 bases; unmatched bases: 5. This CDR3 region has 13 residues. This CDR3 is CASRRESRYEQYF. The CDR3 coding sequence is TGTGCCAGCAGGCGGGAGTCCCGCTACGAGCAGTACTTC.

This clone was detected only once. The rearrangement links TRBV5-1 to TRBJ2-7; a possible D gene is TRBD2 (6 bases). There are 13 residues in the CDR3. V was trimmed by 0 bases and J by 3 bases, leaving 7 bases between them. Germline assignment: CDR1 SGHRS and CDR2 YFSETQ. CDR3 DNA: TGCGCCAGCAGCTTGGTGGAGGGCTACGAGCAGTACTTC. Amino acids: CASSLVEGYEQYF.

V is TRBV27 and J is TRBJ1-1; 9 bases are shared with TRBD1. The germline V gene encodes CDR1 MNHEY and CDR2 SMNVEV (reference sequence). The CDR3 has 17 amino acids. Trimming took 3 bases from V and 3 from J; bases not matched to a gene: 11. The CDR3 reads CASSFIPTTGGDTEAFF. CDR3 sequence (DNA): TGTGCCAGCAGTTTCATTCCTACGACAGGGGGGGACACTGAAGCTTTCTTT.

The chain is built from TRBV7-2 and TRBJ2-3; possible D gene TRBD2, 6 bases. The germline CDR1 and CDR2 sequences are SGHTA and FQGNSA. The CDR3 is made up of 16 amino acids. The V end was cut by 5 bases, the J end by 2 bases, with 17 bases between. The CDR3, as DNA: TGTGCCAGCAGCGCACTATTTGGGGGGTACACAGATACGCAGTATTTT. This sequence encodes CASSALFGGYTDTQYF.

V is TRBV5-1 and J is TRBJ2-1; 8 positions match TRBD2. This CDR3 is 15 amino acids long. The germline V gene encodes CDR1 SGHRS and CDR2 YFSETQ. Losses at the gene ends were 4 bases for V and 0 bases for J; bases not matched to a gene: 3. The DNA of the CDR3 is TGCGCCAGCAGCCCCGGGGGGGCCTCCTACAATGAGCAGTTCTTC. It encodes CASSPGGASYNEQFF.

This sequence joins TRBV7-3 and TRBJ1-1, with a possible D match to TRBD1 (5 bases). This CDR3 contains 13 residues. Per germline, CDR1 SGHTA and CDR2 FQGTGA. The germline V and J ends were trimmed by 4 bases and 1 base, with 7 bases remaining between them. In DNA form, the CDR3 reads TGTGCCAGCAGCTGGGACTGGAACACTGAAGCTTTCTTT. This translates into CASSWDWNTEAFF. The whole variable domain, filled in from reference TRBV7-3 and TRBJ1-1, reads GAGVSQTPSNKVTEKGKYVELRCDPISGHTALYWYRQSLGQGPEFLIYFQGTGAADDSGLPNDRFFAVRPEGSVSTLKIQRTERGDSAVYLCASSWDWNTEAFFGQGTRLTVV.